This T cell receptor beta chain was found in a study of response to subunit inactivated influenza vaccine. This clonotype was picked up a small number of times. Its antigen is still unknown. General study findings and limits: The authors put forward the suggestion that each seasonal influenza vaccination may bring in only a limited number of new T cells.

TCRdb ran MiXCR on the RT-PCR reads and lists one entry per CDR3 protein. Of roughly 170,000 distinct CDR3 sequences listed, approximately 9.2% are singletons. The CDR3 is made up of 14 amino acids. CDR1 is SGHRS, CDR2 YFSETQ, per germline. V lost 0 bases and J 5 bases, leaving 9 bases between the germline ends. V gene TRBV5-1 combines with J gene TRBJ2-1, with unresolved D. The TCR was taken from a man aged 45-65 years who received an inactivated influenza vaccine. The sequencing used non-naive T cells sorted from PBMCs, collected on the day of vaccination. The DNA of the CDR3 is TGCGCCAGCAGCTTGGCCCCAGGCAACAATGAGCAGTTCTTC. Its protein product is CASSLAPGNNEQFF. Supplemented by reference TRBV5-1 and TRBJ2-1, the full variable domain reads KAGVTQTPRYLIKTRGQQVTLSCSPISGHRSVSWYQQTPGQGLQFLFEYFSETQRNKGNFPGRFSGRQFSNSRSEMNVSTLELGDSALYLCASSLAPGNNEQFFGPGTRLTVL.